A single sample is the source of the 11 T cell receptor beta chains below, sequenced in a study of T cells in narcolepsy. Measured with immunoSEQ multiplex PCR; TCRdb has only the in-frame clones, and not every one. The data hold about 24,000 clones, with roughly 62% observed a single time. Source material: memory (CD45RA-) CD4+ T cells from blood. These receptors were taken from a human donor in good health.

With regard to this clone: This CDR3 is also generated by other DNA sequences in the sample. This chain connects TRBV20-1 to TRBJ1-2, with TRBD1 matching 8 bases. Germline V gene data show CDR1 as DFQATT and CDR2 as SNEGSKA (reference sequence). With 6 bases clipped from V and 8 bases from J, the junction kept 5 bases outside the gene matches. The CDR3 runs to 11 residues. Here the CDR3 DNA reads TGCAGTGCCGGACAGGGCGACGGCTACACCTTC. Its protein is CSAGQGDGYTF.

This chain connects TRBV4-1 to TRBJ2-3, with D perhaps matching TRBD2 (5 bases). The CDR3 length is 14 residues. CDR1 and CDR2 from the germline V gene are MGHRA and YSYEKL. Trimming cost V 0 bases and J 4 bases, with 8 bases left between them. The CDR3 here is CASSQEGSSDTQYF. Here the CDR3 DNA reads TGCGCCAGCAGCCAAGAAGGGAGCTCAGATACGCAGTATTTT.

The CDR3 DNA sequence: TGTGCCAGCAGTGGACAGTCTCTCTATGGCTACACCTTC. It yields the protein CASSGQSLYGYTF. V is TRBV28 and J is TRBJ1-2; D is perhaps TRBD1 (6 bases). V was shortened by 5 bases and J by 4 bases, with 11 bases between the two germline ends. Germline CDR1 and CDR2: MDHEN and SYDVKM. CDR3 length equals 13 residues.

The CDR3 DNA is TGTGCCAGCAGCCGGAGGAGGGGAGTCCAAGAGACCCAGTACTTC. Encoded protein: CASSRRRGVQETQYF. The chain links TRBV5-6 to TRBJ2-5; TRBD2 might be the D (6 bases). The CDR3 is 15 amino acids. V lost 4 bases, J lost 1 base, and 14 bases lay in between. CDR1 is SGHDT, CDR2 YYEEEE, per germline.

This clone showed up just a few times. This chain links TRBV30 with TRBJ1-4, with D possibly being TRBD1 (6 bases). Per the germline V gene, CDR1 is GTSNPN and CDR2 is SVGIG (reference sequence). The CDR3 sequence is 13 residues long. The V and J ends lost 4 bases and 8 bases respectively, with 14 bases between them. The CDR3 loop reads CAWKGGGEEKLFF. CDR3 DNA sequence: TGTGCCTGGAAGGGGGGGGGCGAGGAAAAACTGTTTTTT.

This clone showed up just a few times. The chain combines TRBV7-3 with TRBJ2-1, with 7 bases aligning to TRBD2. V shed 5 bases, J shed 5 bases, and the junction held 12 bases outside the gene matches. The CDR3 has 16 residues. Germline assignment: CDR1 SGHTA and CDR2 FQGTGA. CDR3 protein: CASSLAPWRENNEQFF. Written as DNA, the CDR3 is TGTGCCAGCAGCCTTGCCCCGTGGCGGGAGAACAATGAGCAGTTCTTC.

The genes are TRBV19 and TRBJ2-1, with 7 bases aligning to TRBD2. From germline, CDR1 is LNHDA and CDR2 SQIVND (reference sequence). The J segment lost 9 bases and the V segment lost 10 bases, leaving 15 bases of the junction unmatched. This CDR3 has 14 amino acids. The CDR3 reads CATRRREGSPEQFF. The CDR3 DNA reads as TGTGCCACGAGGAGGAGGGAGGGATCCCCTGAGCAGTTCTTC.

This clone came up once. The chain recombines TRBV28 with TRBJ2-3; D is unclear. V was shortened by 7 bases and J by 0 bases, with 8 bases between the two germline ends. The CDR3 extends over 13 amino acids. Germline loops: CDR1 MDHEN, CDR2 SYDVKM. The CDR3 DNA reads TGTGCCAGCATAAAGGACAGCACAGATACGCAGTATTTT. It yields the protein CASIKDSTDTQYF.

This clone was detected a few times. The rearrangement links TRBV11-2 to TRBJ2-5; TRBD1 aligns across 9 bases. CDR3 length: 12 amino acids. V was pared by 8 bases and J by 4 bases, with 2 bases of the junction left unmatched. Germline CDR1 SGHAT, CDR2 FQNNGV. In nucleotides, the CDR3 is TGTGCCAGCGGACAGGGGCTAGAGACCCAGTACTTC. Protein sequence: CASGQGLETQYF. The variable domain in full, completed from reference TRBV11-2 and TRBJ2-5, reads EAGVAQSPRYKIIEKRQSVAFWCNPISGHATLYWYQQILGQGPKLLIQFQNNGVVDDSQLPKDRFSAERLKGVDSTLKIQPAKLEDSAVYLCASGQGLETQYFGPGTRLLVL.

The chain recombines TRBV5-5 with TRBJ1-1; maybe TRBD1 (5 bases). The CDR3 covers 12 residues. Germline V gene sequence: CDR1 SGHKS, CDR2 YYEKEE (reference sequence). V gave up 2 bases and J gave up 8 bases, with 10 bases separating them. The CDR3, as DNA: TGTGCCAGCAGCTTAGAAGGGGCAGAAGCTTTCTTT. This encodes CASSLEGAEAFF.

This sequence joins TRBV29-1 and TRBJ2-1; D gene unclear. The CDR3 runs to 12 residues. In germline, CDR1 is SQVTM, CDR2 ANQGSEA. The V gene lost 4 bases and the J gene lost 7 bases, with 11 bases spanning the gap. DNA of the CDR3: TGCAGCGTTGGTTATGGCGGTAATGAGCAGTTCTTC. The encoded protein is CSVGYGGNEQFF.